Each of the 4 T cell receptor beta chains below was sequenced from the same sample in a study of CD8 T cells in ankylosing spondylitis. TCRdb re-called the 5' RACE reads through MiXCR, storing one row per CDR3 protein. Of 200,000 to 250,000 distinct CDR3 sequences in the sample, roughly 32% were seen once. What was sequenced was blood, either unsorted or a sorted T cell fraction (not recorded which). These receptors were obtained from a male donor with ankylosing spondylitis or in good health (not recorded which).

This clonotype has just one count. V is TRBV7-2 and J is TRBJ2-3; 12 bases map to TRBD2. The V gene's germline CDR1 is SGHTA and CDR2 FQGNSA. J gave up 5 bases and V 8 bases, and 8 bases lay outside the gene matches. There are 15 residues in the CDR3. The CDR3 loop is CASGLAGGIGDTQYF. In DNA, the CDR3 is TGTGCCAGCGGCCTAGCGGGGGGGATTGGAGATACGCAGTATTTT.

This chain joins TRBV7-8 and TRBJ2-7, with 7 nucleotides matching TRBD1. The V gene end was trimmed by 6 bases and the J gene end by 6 bases; junction bases not matched to a gene: 5. This CDR3 contains 12 residues. Germline V lookup: CDR1 SGHVS, CDR2 FQNEAQ. The CDR3: CASRDRSVEQYF. The CDR3 DNA sequence: TGTGCCAGCAGGGACAGGTCTGTCGAGCAGTACTTC.

This clonotype was seen only a few times. J is TRBJ1-1 and V is TRBV7-2; D is perhaps TRBD1 (5 bases). V lost 8 bases and J 4 bases, leaving 8 bases between the germline ends. CDR1 and CDR2 (germline): SGHTA, FQGNSA. The CDR3 has 11 amino acids. CDR3 protein: CASHRSTEAFF. DNA for the CDR3: TGTGCCAGCCACAGGAGCACTGAAGCTTTCTTT.

V usage is TRBV5-1 and J usage is TRBJ2-4; tentatively, D is TRBD2 (5 bases). There are 15 residues in the CDR3. CDR1 SGHRS and CDR2 YFSETQ come from the germline V gene. Trimming cost V 0 bases and J 9 bases, with 16 bases left between them. CDR3 nucleotides: TGCGCCAGCAGCTTGGCCGACGGAGGTGGGAGCATTCAGTACTTC. It codes for CASSLADGGGSIQYF.